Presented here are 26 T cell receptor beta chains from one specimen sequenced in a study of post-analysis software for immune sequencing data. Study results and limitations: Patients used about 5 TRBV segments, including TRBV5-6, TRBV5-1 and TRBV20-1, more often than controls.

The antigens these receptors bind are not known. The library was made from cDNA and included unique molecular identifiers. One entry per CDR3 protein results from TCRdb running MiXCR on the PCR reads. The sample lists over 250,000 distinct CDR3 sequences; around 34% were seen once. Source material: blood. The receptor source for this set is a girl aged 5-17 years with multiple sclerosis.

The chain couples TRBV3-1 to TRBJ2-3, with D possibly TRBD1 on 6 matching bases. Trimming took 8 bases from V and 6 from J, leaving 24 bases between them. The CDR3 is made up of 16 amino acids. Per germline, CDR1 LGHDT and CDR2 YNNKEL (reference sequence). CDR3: CASGLDLTGSIDTQYF. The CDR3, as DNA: TGTGCCAGCGGCTTAGATCTCACAGGGTCGATCGATACGCAGTATTTT.

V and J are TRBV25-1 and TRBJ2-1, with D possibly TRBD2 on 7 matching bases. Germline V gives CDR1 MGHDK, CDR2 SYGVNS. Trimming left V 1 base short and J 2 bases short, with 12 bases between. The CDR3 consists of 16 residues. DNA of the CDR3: TGTGCCAGCAGTGAATCTGGGGGGGGCCCCTACAATGAGCAGTTCTTC. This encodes CASSESGGGPYNEQFF.

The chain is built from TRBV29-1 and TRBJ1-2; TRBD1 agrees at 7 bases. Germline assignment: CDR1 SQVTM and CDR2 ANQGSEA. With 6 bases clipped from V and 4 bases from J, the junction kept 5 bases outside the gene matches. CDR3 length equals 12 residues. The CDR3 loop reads CSVAEGAYGYTF. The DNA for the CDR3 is TGCAGCGTCGCGGAGGGGGCCTATGGCTACACCTTC.

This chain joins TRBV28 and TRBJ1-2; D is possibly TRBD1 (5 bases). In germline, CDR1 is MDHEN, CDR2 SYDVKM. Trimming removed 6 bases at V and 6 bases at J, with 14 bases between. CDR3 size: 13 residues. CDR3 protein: CASRPSRDHGYTF. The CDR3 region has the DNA TGTGCCAGCAGGCCGTCCAGGGACCATGGCTACACCTTC.

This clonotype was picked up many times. CDR3 amino acids: CASSLGRGDQPQHF. Here the CDR3 DNA reads TGCGCCAGCAGCTTGGGCAGGGGGGATCAGCCCCAGCATTTT. The rearrangement joins TRBV5-1 to TRBJ1-5; 7 positions match TRBD1. CDR1 is SGHRS and CDR2 is YFSETQ in the germline V gene. J gave up 5 bases and V 0 bases, and 2 bases lay outside the gene matches. This CDR3 contains 14 residues.

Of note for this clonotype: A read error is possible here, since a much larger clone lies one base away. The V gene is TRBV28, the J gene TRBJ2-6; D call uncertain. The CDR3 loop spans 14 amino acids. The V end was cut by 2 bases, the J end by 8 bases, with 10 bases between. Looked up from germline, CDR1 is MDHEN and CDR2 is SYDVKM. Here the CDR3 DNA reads TGTGCCAGCAGTTTAGCAGGTGTGACCAACGTCCTGACTTTC. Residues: CASSLAGVTNVLTF. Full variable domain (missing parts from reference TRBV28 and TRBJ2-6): DVKVTQSSRYLVKRTGEKVFLECVQDMDHENMFWYRQDPGLGLRLIYFSYDVKMKEKGDIPEGYSVSREKKERFSLILESASTNQTSMYLCASSLAGVTNVLTFGAGSRLTVL.

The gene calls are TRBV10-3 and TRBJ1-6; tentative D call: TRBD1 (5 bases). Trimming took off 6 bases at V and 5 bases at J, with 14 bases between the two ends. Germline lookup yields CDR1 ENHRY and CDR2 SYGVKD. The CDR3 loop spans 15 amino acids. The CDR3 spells CAISLEGRDNSPLHF. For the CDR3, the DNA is TGTGCCATCAGCCTCGAGGGGCGTGATAATTCACCCCTCCACTTT.

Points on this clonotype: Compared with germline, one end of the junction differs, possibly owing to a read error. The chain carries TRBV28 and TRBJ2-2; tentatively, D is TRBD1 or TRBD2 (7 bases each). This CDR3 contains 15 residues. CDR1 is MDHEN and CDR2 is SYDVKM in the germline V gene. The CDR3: CASTSGGANAGELFF. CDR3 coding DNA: TGTGCCAGCACCTCAGGGGGGGCGAACGCCGGGGAGCTGTTTTTT. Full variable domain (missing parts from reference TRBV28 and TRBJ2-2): DVKVTQSSRYLVKRTGEKVFLECVQDMDHENMFWYRQDPGLGLRLIYFSYDVKMKEKGDIPEGYSVSREKKERFSLILESASTNQTSMYLCASTSGGANAGELFFGEGSRLTVL.

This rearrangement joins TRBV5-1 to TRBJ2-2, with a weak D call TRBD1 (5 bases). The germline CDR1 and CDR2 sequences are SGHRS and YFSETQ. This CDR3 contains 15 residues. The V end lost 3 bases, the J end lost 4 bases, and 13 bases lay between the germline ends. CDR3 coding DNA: TGCGCCAGCAGCTCGGTTATACAGGTCACCGGGGAGCTGTTTTTT. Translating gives CASSSVIQVTGELFF.

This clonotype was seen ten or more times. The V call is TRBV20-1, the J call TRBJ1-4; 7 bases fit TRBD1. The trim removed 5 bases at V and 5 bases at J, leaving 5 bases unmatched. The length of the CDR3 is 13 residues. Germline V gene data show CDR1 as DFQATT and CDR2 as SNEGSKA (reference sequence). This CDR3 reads CSAVQGRNEKLFF. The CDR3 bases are TGCAGTGCTGTACAGGGGAGAAATGAAAAACTGTTTTTT.

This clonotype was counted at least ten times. This CDR3 reads CASSLAGLAGGETQYF. The CDR3 DNA follows: TGTGCCAGCAGCTTAGCGGGGCTAGCGGGAGGTGAGACCCAGTACTTC. The chain recombines TRBV7-2 with TRBJ2-5; 11 bases line up with TRBD2. CDR3 size: 16 residues. The V and J ends lost 0 bases and 5 bases, in that order; junction bases with no gene match: 5. Germline CDR1 and CDR2: SGHTA and FQGNSA. Using reference TRBV7-2 and TRBJ2-5 for the parts outside the CDR3, the full variable domain is GAGVSQSPSNKVTEKGKDVELRCDPISGHTALYWYRQSLGQGLEFLIYFQGNSAPDKSGLPSDRFSAERTGGSVSTLTIQRTQQEDSAVYLCASSLAGLAGGETQYFGPGTRLLVL.

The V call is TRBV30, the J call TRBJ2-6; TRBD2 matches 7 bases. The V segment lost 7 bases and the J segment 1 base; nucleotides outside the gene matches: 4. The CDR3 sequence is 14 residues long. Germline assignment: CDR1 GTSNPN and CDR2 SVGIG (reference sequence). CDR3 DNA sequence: TGTGCCTTAGAGGGAGGGTCTGGGGCCAACGTCCTGACTTTC. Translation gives CALEGGSGANVLTF. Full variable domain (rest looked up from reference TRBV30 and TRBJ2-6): SQTIHQWPATLVQPVGSPLSLECTVEGTSNPNLYWYRQAAGRGLQLLFYSVGIGQISSEVPQNLSASRPQDRQFILSSKKLLLSDSGFYLCALEGGSGANVLTFGAGSRLTVL.

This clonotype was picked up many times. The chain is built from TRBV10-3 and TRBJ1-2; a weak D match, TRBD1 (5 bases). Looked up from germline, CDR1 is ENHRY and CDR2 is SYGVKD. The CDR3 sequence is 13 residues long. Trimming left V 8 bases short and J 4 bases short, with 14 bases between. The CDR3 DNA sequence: TGTGCCATCGCCGCACGGGGCCTCTATGGCTACACCTTC. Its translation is CAIAARGLYGYTF.

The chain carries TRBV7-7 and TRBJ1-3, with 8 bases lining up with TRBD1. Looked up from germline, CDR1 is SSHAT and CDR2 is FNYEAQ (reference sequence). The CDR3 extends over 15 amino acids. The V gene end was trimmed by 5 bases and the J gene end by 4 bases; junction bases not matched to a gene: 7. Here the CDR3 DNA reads TGTGCCAGCAGCGCTGGACAGGGAAAGGGAAACACCATATATTTT. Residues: CASSAGQGKGNTIYF.

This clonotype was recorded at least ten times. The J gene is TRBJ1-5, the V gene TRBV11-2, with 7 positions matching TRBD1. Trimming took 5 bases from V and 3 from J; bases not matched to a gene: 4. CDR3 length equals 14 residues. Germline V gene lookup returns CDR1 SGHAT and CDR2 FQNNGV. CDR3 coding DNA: TGTGCCAGCAGCGCCGACAGGGTCAATCAGCCCCAGCATTTT. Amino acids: CASSADRVNQPQHF.

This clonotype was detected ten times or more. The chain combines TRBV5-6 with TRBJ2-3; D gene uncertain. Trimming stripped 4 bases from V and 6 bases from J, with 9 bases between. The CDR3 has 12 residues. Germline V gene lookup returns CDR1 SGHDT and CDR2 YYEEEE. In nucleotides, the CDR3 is TGTGCCAGCAGCCCGTCGAGGGATACGCAGTATTTT. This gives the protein CASSPSRDTQYF.

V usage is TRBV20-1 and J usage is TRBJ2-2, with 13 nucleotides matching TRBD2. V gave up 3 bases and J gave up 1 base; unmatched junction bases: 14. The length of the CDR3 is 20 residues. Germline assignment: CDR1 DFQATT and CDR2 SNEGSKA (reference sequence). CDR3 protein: CSARAPPGLAGDLNTGELFF. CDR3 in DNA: TGCAGTGCTAGGGCCCCTCCCGGACTAGCGGGAGACTTGAACACCGGGGAGCTGTTTTTT.

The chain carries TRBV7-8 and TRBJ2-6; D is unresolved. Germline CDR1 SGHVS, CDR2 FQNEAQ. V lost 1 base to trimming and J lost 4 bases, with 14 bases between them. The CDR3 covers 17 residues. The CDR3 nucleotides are TGTGCCAGCAGCTTAGACACGGTTAGCTCCGGGGCCAACGTCCTGACTTTC. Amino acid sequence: CASSLDTVSSGANVLTF.

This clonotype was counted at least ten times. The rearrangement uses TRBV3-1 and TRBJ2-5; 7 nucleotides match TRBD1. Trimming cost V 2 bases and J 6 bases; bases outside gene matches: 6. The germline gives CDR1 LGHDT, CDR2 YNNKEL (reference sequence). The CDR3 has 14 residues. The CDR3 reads CASSQQTGRQTQYF. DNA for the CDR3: TGTGCCAGCAGCCAACAGACAGGGCGACAGACCCAGTACTTC.

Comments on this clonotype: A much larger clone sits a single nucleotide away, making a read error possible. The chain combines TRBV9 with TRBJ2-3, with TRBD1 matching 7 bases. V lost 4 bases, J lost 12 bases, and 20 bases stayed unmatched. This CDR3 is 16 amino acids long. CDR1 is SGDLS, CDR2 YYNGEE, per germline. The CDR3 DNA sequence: TGTGCCAGCAGCACCGATGACAGGGTGTTCTCTAGTCTCCAGTATTTT. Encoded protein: CASSTDDRVFSSLQYF. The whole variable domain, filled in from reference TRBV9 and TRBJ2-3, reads DSGVTQTPKHLITATGQRVTLRCSPRSGDLSVYWYQQSLDQGLQFLIQYYNGEERAKGNILERFSAQQFPDLHSELNLSSLELGDSALYFCASSTDDRVFSSLQYFGPGTRLTVL.

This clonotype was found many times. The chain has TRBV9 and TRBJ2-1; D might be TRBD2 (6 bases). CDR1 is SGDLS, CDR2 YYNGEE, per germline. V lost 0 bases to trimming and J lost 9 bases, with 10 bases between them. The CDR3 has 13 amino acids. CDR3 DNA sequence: TGTGCCAGCAGCGTAGCCCGGGAGCTTGAGCAGTTCTTC. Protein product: CASSVARELEQFF. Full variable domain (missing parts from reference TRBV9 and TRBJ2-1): DSGVTQTPKHLITATGQRVTLRCSPRSGDLSVYWYQQSLDQGLQFLIQYYNGEERAKGNILERFSAQQFPDLHSELNLSSLELGDSALYFCASSVARELEQFFGPGTRLTVL.

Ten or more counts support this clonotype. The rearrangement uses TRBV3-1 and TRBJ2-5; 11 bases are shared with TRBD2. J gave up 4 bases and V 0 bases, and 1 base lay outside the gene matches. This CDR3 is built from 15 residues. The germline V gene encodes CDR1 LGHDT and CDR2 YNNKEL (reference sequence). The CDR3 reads CASSQDGLAGETQYF. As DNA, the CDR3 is TGTGCCAGCAGCCAAGATGGACTAGCGGGAGAGACCCAGTACTTC.

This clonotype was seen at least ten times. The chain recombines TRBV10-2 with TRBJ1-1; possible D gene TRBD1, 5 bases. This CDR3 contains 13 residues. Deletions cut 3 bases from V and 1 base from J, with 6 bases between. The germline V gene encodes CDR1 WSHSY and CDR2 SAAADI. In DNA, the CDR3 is TGCGCCAGCAGTGAAGGGGCGAACACTGAAGCTTTCTTT. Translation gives CASSEGANTEAFF.

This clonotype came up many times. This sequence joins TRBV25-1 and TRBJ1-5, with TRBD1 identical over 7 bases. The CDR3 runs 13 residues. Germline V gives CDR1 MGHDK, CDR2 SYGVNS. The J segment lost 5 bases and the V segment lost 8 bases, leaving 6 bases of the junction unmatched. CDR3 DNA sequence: TGTGCCAGCTCCAACAGGGGTGATCAGCCCCAGCATTTT. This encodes CASSNRGDQPQHF.

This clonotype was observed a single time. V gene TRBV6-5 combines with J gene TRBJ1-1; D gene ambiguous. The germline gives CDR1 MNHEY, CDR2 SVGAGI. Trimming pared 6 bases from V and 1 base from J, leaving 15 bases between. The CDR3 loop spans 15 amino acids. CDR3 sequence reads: CASRPVNPPNTEAFF. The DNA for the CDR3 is TGTGCCAGCAGACCGGTTAATCCACCGAACACTGAAGCTTTCTTT.

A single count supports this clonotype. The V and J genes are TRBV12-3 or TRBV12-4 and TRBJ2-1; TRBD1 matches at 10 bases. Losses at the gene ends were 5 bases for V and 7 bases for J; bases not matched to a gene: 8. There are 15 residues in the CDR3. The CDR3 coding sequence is TGTGCCAGCAGTAAGGGACAGGGGTGGGCGAATGAGCAGTTCTTC. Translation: CASSKGQGWANEQFF.